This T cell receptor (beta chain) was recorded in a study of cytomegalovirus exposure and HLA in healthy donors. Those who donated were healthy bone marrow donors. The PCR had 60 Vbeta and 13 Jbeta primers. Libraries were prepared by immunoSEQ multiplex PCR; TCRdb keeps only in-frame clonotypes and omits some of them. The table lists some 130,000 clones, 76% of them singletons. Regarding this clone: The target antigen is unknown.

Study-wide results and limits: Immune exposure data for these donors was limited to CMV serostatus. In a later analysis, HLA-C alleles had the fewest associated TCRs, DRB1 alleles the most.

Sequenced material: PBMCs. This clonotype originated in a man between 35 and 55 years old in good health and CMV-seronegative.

CDR3 in amino acids: CASSGGGNTGELFF. The CDR3, as DNA: TGTGCCAGCAGCGGCGGGGGGAACACCGGGGAGCTGTTTTTT. This chain connects TRBV9 to TRBJ2-2; 7 bases line up with TRBD2. This CDR3 has 14 residues. CDR1 and CDR2 (germline): SGDLS, YYNGEE. V lost 3 bases, J lost 1 base, and 0 bases stayed unmatched.